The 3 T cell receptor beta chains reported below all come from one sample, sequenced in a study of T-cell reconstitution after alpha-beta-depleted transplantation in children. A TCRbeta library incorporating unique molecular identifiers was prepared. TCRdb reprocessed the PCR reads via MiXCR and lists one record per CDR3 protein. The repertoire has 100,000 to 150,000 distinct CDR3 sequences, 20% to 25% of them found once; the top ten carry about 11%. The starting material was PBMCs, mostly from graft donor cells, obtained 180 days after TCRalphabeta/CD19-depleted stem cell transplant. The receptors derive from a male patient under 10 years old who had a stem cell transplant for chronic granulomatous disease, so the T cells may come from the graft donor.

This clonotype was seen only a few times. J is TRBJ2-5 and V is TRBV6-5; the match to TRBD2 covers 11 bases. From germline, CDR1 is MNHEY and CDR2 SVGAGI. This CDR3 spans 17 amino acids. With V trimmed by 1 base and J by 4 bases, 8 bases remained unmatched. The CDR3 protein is CASSYFGLAGGRETQYF. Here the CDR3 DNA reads TGTGCCAGCAGTTACTTCGGGCTAGCGGGAGGACGAGAGACCCAGTACTTC.

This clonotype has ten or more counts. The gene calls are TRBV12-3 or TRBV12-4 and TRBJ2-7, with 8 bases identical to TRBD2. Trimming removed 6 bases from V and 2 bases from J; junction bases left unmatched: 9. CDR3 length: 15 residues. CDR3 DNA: TGTGCCAGCAGCCTAATAGCGGGATCTGCCTACGAGCAGTACTTC. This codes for CASSLIAGSAYEQYF.

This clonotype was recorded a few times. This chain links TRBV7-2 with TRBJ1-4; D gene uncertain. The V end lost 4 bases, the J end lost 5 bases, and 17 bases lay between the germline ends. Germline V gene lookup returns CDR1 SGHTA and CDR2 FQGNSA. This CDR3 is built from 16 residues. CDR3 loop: CASSSRSGNPNEKLFF. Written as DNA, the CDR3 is TGTGCCAGCAGCTCCAGAAGTGGGAACCCAAATGAAAAACTGTTTTTT.